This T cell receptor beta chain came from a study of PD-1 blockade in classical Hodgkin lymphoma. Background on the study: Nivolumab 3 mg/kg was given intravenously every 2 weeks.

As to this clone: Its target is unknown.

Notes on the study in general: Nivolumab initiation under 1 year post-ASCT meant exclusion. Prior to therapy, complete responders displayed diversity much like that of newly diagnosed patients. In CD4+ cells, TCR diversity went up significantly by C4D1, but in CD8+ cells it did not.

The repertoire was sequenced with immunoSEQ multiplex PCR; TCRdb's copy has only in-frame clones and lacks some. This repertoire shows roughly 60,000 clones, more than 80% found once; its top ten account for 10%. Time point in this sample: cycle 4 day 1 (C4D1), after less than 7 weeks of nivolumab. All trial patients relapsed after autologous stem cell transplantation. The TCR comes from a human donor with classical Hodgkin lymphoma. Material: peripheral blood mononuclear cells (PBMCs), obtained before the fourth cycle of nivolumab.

The CDR3 sequence: CASSLETSGTHYEQYF. CDR3 nucleotide sequence: TGTGCCAGCAGCTTGGAGACTAGCGGGACACACTACGAGCAGTACTTC. The V call is TRBV5-4, the J call TRBJ2-7, with TRBD2 matching 11 bases. The CDR3 runs to 16 residues. From germline, CDR1 is SGHNT and CDR2 YYREEE (reference sequence). Losses at the gene ends were 0 bases for V and 3 bases for J; bases not matched to a gene: 5.